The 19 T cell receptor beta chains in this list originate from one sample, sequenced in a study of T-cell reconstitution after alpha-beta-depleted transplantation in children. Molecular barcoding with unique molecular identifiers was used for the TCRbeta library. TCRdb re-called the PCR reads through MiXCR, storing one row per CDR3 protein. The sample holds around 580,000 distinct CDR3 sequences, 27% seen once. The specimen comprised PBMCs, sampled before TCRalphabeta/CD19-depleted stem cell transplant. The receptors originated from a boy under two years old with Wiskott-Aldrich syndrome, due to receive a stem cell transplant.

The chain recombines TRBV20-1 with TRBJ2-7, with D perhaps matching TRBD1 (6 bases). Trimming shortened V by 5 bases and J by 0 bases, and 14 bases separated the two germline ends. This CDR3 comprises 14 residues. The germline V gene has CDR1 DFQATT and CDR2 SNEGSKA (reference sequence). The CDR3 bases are TGCAGTGCTCACGAGACAGGAACCTCCTACGAGCAGTACTTC. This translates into CSAHETGTSYEQYF.

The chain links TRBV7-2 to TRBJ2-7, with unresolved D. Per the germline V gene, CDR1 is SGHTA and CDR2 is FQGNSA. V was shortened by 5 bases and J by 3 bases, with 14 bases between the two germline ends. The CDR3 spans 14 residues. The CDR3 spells CASSAQKGSYEQYF. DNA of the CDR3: TGTGCCAGCAGCGCCCAGAAGGGTAGCTACGAGCAGTACTTC.

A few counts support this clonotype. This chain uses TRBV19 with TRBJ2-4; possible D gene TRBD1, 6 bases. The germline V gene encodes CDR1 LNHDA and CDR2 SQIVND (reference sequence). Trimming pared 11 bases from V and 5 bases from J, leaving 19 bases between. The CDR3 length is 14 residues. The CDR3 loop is CACRGTDRENIQYF. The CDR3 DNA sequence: TGTGCCTGCCGAGGGACGGACAGAGAAAACATTCAGTACTTC. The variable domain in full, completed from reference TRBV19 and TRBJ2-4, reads DGGITQSPKYLFRKEGQNVTLSCEQNLNHDAMYWYRQDPGQGLRLIYYSQIVNDFQKGDIAEGYSVSREKKESFPLTVTSAQKNPTAFYLCACRGTDRENIQYFGAGTRLSVL.

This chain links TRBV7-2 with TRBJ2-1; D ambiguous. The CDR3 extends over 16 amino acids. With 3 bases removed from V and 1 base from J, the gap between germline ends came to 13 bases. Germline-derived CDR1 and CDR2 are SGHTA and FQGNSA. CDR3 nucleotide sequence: TGTGCCAGCAGCTTGTTTTTAGCTACGTCCTACAATGAGCAGTTCTTC. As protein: CASSLFLATSYNEQFF.

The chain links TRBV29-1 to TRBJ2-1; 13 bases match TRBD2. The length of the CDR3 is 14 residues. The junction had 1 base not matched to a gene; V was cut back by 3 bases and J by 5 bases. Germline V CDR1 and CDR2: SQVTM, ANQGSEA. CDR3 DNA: TGCAGCGTTGACGGGACTAGCGGGGACAATGAGCAGTTCTTC. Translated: CSVDGTSGDNEQFF.

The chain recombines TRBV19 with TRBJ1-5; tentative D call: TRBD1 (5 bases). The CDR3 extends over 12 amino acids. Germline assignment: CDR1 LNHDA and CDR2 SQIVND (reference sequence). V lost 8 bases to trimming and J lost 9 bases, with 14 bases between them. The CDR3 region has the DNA TGTGCCAGTGGGAGGGGAGACCGGCCCCAGCATTTT. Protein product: CASGRGDRPQHF.

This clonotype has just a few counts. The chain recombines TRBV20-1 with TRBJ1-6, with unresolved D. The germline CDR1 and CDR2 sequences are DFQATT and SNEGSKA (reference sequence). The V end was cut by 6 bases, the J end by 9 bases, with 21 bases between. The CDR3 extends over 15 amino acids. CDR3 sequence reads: CSATGSARWGSPLHF. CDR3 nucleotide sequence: TGCAGTGCCACCGGGAGCGCACGATGGGGTTCACCCCTCCACTTT.

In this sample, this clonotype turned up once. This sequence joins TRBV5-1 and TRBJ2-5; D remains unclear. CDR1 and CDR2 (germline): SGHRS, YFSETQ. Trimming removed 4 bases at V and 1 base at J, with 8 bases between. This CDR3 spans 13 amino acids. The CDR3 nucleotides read TGCGCCAGCAGCGTACAGATCCAAGAGACCCAGTACTTC. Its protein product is CASSVQIQETQYF.

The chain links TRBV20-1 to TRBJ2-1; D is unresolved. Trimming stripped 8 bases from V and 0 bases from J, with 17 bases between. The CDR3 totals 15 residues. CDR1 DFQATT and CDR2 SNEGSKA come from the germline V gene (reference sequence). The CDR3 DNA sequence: TGCAGTCTACAGACGCCCATGAGCTCCTACAATGAGCAGTTCTTC. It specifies CSLQTPMSSYNEQFF.

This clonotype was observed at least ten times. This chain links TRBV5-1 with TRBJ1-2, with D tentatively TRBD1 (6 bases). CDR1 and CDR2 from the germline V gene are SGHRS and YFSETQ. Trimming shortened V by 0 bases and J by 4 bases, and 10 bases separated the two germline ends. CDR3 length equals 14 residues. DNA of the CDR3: TGCGCCAGCAGCTTGGAGGACAGCCTCTATGGCTACACCTTC. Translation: CASSLEDSLYGYTF.

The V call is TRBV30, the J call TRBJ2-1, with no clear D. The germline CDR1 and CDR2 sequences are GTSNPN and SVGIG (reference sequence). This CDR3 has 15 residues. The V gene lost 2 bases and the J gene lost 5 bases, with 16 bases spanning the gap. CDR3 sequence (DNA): TGTGCCTGGAGTTATCCCCTTCTCCCCAACAATGAGCAGTTCTTC. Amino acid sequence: CAWSYPLLPNNEQFF.

The chain's CDR3 is CASSLFAGSEQYF. The CDR3 DNA reads TGCGCCAGCAGCCTATTCGCAGGAAGCGAGCAGTACTTC. The V gene is TRBV5-1, the J gene TRBJ2-7; D unresolved. The CDR3 runs to 13 residues. CDR1 SGHRS and CDR2 YFSETQ come from the germline V gene. V lost 4 bases, J lost 6 bases, and 14 bases lay in between.

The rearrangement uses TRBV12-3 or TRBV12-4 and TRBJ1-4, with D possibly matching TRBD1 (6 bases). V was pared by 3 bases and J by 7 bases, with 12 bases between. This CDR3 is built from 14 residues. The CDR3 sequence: CASSFRGRGEKLFF. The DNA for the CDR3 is TGTGCCAGCAGTTTTCGGGGGCGCGGTGAAAAACTGTTTTTT.

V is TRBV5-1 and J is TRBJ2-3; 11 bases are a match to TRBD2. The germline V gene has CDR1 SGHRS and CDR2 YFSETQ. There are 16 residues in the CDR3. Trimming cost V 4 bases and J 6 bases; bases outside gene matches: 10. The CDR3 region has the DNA TGCGCCAGCAGCCCCCTTCCGGCTAGCGGGAGGGATACGCAGTATTTT. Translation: CASSPLPASGRDTQYF. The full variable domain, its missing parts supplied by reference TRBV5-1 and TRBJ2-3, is KAGVTQTPRYLIKTRGQQVTLSCSPISGHRSVSWYQQTPGQGLQFLFEYFSETQRNKGNFPGRFSGRQFSNSRSEMNVSTLELGDSALYLCASSPLPASGRDTQYFGPGTRLTVL.

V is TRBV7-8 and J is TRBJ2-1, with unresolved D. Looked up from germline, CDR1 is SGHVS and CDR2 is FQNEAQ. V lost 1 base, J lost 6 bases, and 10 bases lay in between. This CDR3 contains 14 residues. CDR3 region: CASSLVGPPNEQFF. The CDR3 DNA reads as TGTGCCAGCAGCTTAGTGGGCCCTCCCAATGAGCAGTTCTTC.

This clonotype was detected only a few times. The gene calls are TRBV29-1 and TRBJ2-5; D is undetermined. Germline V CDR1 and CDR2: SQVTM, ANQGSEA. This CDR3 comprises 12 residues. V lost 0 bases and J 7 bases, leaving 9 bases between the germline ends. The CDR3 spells CSVEEGARTQYF. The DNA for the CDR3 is TGCAGCGTTGAAGAAGGAGCGCGGACCCAGTACTTC.

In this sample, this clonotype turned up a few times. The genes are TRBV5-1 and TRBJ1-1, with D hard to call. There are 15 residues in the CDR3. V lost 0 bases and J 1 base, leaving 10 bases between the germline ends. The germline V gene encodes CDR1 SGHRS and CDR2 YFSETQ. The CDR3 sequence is CASSLDGRRNTEAFF. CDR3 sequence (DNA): TGCGCCAGCAGCTTGGACGGCAGGAGGAACACTGAAGCTTTCTTT. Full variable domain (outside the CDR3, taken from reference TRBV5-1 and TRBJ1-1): KAGVTQTPRYLIKTRGQQVTLSCSPISGHRSVSWYQQTPGQGLQFLFEYFSETQRNKGNFPGRFSGRQFSNSRSEMNVSTLELGDSALYLCASSLDGRRNTEAFFGQGTRLTVV.

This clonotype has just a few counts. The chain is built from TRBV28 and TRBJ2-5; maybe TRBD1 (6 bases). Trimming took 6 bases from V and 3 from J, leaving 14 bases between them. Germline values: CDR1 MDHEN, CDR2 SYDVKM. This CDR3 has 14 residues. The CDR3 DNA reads TGTGCCAGCAGGGGCCCAGGGGCTAAAGAGACCCAGTACTTC. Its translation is CASRGPGAKETQYF.

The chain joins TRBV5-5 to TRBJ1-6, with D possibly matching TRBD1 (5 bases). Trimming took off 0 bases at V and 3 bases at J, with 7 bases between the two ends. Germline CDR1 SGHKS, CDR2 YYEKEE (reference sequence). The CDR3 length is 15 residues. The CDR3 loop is CASSLGQIYNSPLHF. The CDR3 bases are TGTGCCAGCAGCTTGGGACAGATCTATAATTCACCCCTCCACTTT.